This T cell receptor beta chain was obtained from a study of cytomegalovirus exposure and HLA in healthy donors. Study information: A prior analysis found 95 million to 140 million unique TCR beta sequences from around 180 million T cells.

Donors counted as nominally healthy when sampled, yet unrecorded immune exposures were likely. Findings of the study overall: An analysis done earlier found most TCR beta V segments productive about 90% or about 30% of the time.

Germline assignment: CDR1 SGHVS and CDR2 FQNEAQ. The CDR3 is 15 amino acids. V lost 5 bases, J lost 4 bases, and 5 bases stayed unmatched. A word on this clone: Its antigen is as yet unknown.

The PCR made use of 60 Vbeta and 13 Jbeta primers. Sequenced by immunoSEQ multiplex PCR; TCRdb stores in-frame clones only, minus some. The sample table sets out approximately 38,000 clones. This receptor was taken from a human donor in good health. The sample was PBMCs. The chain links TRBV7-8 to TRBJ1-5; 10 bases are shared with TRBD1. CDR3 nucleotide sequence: TGTGCCAGCAGCCAGGGACAGGGGATTAATCAGCCCCAGCATTTT. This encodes CASSQGQGINQPQHF.